Each of the 13 T cell receptor beta chains below was sequenced from the same sample in a study of CD8 T cells in ankylosing spondylitis. TCRdb re-called the 5' RACE reads through MiXCR, storing one row per CDR3 protein. The profile covers roughly 240,000 distinct CDR3 sequences, with 7% to 10% appearing a single time and around 5.1% taken by the ten largest. The sample was blood, either unsorted or a sorted T cell fraction (not recorded which). The receptors shown here come from a female donor with ankylosing spondylitis or in good health (not recorded which).

This clonotype was observed at least ten times. The CDR3 nucleotides read TGTGCCAGCAGCTTTTGGGGACTAGGGTCCAATGAGCAGTTCTTC. This translates into CASSFWGLGSNEQFF. The chain links TRBV7-9 to TRBJ2-1; 8 bases are a match to TRBD2. From germline, CDR1 is SEHNR and CDR2 FQNEAQ (reference sequence). The CDR3 is 15 amino acids. The V segment lost 3 bases and the J segment 6 bases; nucleotides outside the gene matches: 7.

This clonotype was seen repeatedly, ten times or more. This chain connects TRBV5-1 to TRBJ1-1; D is ambiguous. V lost 3 bases and J 0 bases, leaving 12 bases between the germline ends. CDR1 and CDR2 (germline): SGHRS, YFSETQ. This CDR3 region has 15 residues. The CDR3 bases are TGCGCCAGCAGCTGGGGAGACGGTATGAACACTGAAGCTTTCTTT. Its protein product is CASSWGDGMNTEAFF.

This clonotype was found many times. The CDR3 region has the DNA TGCAGTGCTAGAGTGATGGGGAGCGAAGCTTTCTTT. Amino acids: CSARVMGSEAFF. The chain uses TRBV20-1 and TRBJ1-1; D is ambiguous. CDR1 DFQATT and CDR2 SNEGSKA come from the germline V gene (reference sequence). The CDR3 is 12 residues long. Trimming removed 1 base at V and 8 bases at J, with 11 bases between.

This clonotype was recorded many times. The genes are TRBV20-1 and TRBJ2-1; TRBD2 matches at 10 bases. V lost 6 bases to trimming and J lost 7 bases; unmatched junction nucleotides: 12. The CDR3 has 15 amino acids. Germline V gene lookup returns CDR1 DFQATT and CDR2 SNEGSKA (reference sequence). The CDR3 DNA sequence: TGCAGTGCGCGCCTACCGGGACTAGCGCAGAATGAGCAGTTCTTC. Its protein is CSARLPGLAQNEQFF.

About this clonotype itself: Just one base apart from a much larger clone, this may be a read error. The genes are TRBV29-1 and TRBJ2-5; no firm D call. CDR1 is SQVTM, CDR2 ANQGSEA, per germline. The CDR3 has 12 amino acids. This CDR3 is CSVAAQKETQHF. CDR3 DNA: TGCAGCGTTGCAGCCCAGAAAGAGACCCAGCACTTC.

This chain links TRBV12-3 or TRBV12-4 with TRBJ1-2; D is ambiguous. Deletions cut 8 bases from V and 2 bases from J, with 15 bases between. The CDR3 contains 14 residues. This CDR3 reads CASRVSLANYGYTF. The CDR3 DNA is TGTGCCAGCCGAGTTTCGCTCGCGAACTATGGCTACACCTTC.

Many counts were recorded for this clonotype. V and J are TRBV6-5 and TRBJ1-2; 7 positions agree with TRBD1. J gave up 3 bases and V 4 bases, and 2 bases lay outside the gene matches. Per germline, CDR1 MNHEY and CDR2 SVGAGI. The CDR3 is made up of 13 amino acids. The CDR3 DNA follows: TGTGCCAGCAGTTTAACAGGGGACTATGGCTACACCTTC. It codes for CASSLTGDYGYTF.

The table lists this clonotype with many counts. This chain joins TRBV29-1 and TRBJ1-2; no firm D call. V was trimmed by 0 bases and J by 8 bases, leaving 13 bases between them. Germline V CDR1 and CDR2: SQVTM, ANQGSEA. This CDR3 contains 13 residues. The CDR3 DNA follows: TGCAGCGTTGAAGAGCTGCGACCCGCGGGCTACACCTTC. Encoded protein: CSVEELRPAGYTF.

This clonotype came up many times. This rearrangement joins TRBV6-1 to TRBJ2-1; 7 nucleotides match TRBD2. CDR1 is MNHNS, CDR2 SASEGT, per germline. J lost 0 bases, V lost 7 bases, and 15 bases had no gene match. The length of the CDR3 is 18 residues. CDR3 sequence reads: CASTSGGGGPSSYNEQFF. For the CDR3, the DNA is TGTGCCAGCACCTCTGGTGGGGGAGGGCCGAGCTCCTACAATGAGCAGTTCTTC.

This chain uses TRBV7-9 with TRBJ2-2; D unclear. This CDR3 is built from 14 residues. V shed 5 bases and J shed 2 bases, with 9 bases lying between them. Looked up from germline, CDR1 is SEHNR and CDR2 is FQNEAQ (reference sequence). The chain's CDR3 is CASSPRLNTGELFF. The CDR3 DNA reads as TGTGCCAGCAGCCCGAGACTTAACACCGGGGAGCTGTTTTTT.

A word on this clonotype: This could be a read error, since a much larger clone is one nucleotide away. V usage is TRBV7-6 and J usage is TRBJ1-1, with D uncertain. Germline CDR1 reads SGHVS; CDR2 reads FNYEAQ. V lost 0 bases, J lost 7 bases, and 12 bases lay in between. This CDR3 region has 14 residues. The CDR3 sequence: CASSLARDGIEAFF. The CDR3 coding sequence is TGTGCCAGCAGCTTAGCACGCGACGGTATTGAAGCTTTCTTT.

The chain couples TRBV7-6 to TRBJ2-1; perhaps D is TRBD1 or TRBD2 (5 bases each). V lost 1 base to trimming and J lost 2 bases, with 12 bases between them. This CDR3 has 16 amino acids. CDR1 and CDR2 (germline): SGHVS, FNYEAQ. CDR3 in amino acids: CASSLGGSQTYNEQFF. The CDR3 DNA is TGTGCCAGCAGCTTAGGGGGGTCTCAAACCTACAATGAGCAGTTCTTC.

This clonotype came up many times. The chain employs TRBV27 and TRBJ1-1, with D possibly being TRBD1 (5 bases). The germline V gene has CDR1 MNHEY and CDR2 SMNVEV (reference sequence). The V end lost 3 bases, the J end lost 0 bases, and 11 bases lay between the germline ends. The CDR3 runs to 15 residues. DNA of the CDR3: TGTGCCAGCAGTTTGGGACGCTTAATGAACACTGAAGCTTTCTTT. This gives the protein CASSLGRLMNTEAFF.